The text below deals with one T cell receptor beta chain. Specified treatment: preoperative locoregional IRX-2 cytokine immunotherapy. This phase Ib study tested locoregional IRX-2 cytokine immunotherapy given before surgery. The data are from a study of preoperative IRX-2 immunotherapy in early breast cancer. CDR3 size: 13 residues. The germline gives CDR1 MNHEY, CDR2 SVGAGI. V lost 6 bases and J 1 base, leaving 7 bases between the germline ends. Generated by immunoSEQ multiplex PCR, the TCRdb table keeps only in-frame clones and is missing some. Here the sample spans fewer than 25,000 clones, 85% to 90% being singletons.

This sequence joins TRBV6-5 and TRBJ1-3; no clear D. The source was tumor tissue, collected after IRX-2 immunotherapy. The receptor comes from a human donor with breast cancer. The CDR3 region has the DNA TGTGCCAGCAGGACCCCATCTGGAAACACCATATATTTT. Its protein product is CASRTPSGNTIYF.